This T cell receptor (beta chain) derives from a study of human T cells and chemical hapten exposure. Study outcomes and limitations: TCRs exceeding 1 in 1000 frequency stayed unchanged with DPC sensitization.

Stated time point: patch test 1, 2 weeks after DPC sensitization. Treatment specified: therapeutic diphenylcyclopropenone sensitization with weekly scalp DPC. The library tagged individual cDNA molecules with unique molecular identifiers. TCRdb re-called the RACE reads through MiXCR, storing one row per CDR3 protein. The table has 300,000 to 350,000 distinct CDR3 sequences, under 8% seen once. As regards this clonotype: Its antigen is undetermined.

Germline V gives CDR1 MNHEY, CDR2 SVGAGI. This CDR3 has 17 amino acids. Trimming shortened V by 0 bases and J by 2 bases, and 14 bases separated the two germline ends. The TCR sequence derives from a woman in her late teens or twenties with alopecia areata. Some clones in this sample may be carry-over from other donors' samples. The sequenced sample was whole blood, obtained in connection with sensitization to the hapten diphenylcyclopropenone (DPC). The rearrangement joins TRBV6-5 to TRBJ1-3; D is ambiguous. The CDR3 sequence: CASSYSKNRQTGNTIYF. In DNA, the CDR3 is TGTGCCAGCAGTTACTCGAAAAACCGTCAGACTGGAAACACCATATATTTT.